The 26 T cell receptor beta chains below were found in one sample sequenced in a study of T cell responses to AZD1222 COVID-19 vaccine. Profiling relied on immunoSEQ multiplex PCR, and the TCRdb table lists in-frame clones only, not all of them. The table includes 150,000 to 200,000 clones, about 90% detected once. The specimen was peripheral blood, collected on day 0 of MenACWY control vaccination. The source of these receptors is an adult in good health.

This chain joins TRBV20-1 and TRBJ2-1; D is uncertain. The CDR3 runs to 11 residues. Germline values: CDR1 DFQATT, CDR2 SNEGSKA (reference sequence). Trimming took off 4 bases at V and 7 bases at J, with 8 bases between the two ends. The CDR3 nucleotides read TGCAGTGCTATTCGTGATAATGAGCAGTTCTTC. Residues: CSAIRDNEQFF.

This chain links TRBV27 with TRBJ2-7; TRBD1 aligns across 8 bases. The CDR3 covers 13 residues. Germline CDR1 MNHEY, CDR2 SMNVEV (reference sequence). Unmatched junction bases numbered 5, after V lost 6 bases and J lost 4 bases. The CDR3 sequence: CASSRDRRYEQYF. In nucleotides, the CDR3 is TGTGCCAGCAGCCGGGACAGGCGATACGAGCAGTACTTC.

This sequence joins TRBV20-1 and TRBJ1-6, with D uncertain. The CDR3 loop spans 16 amino acids. Per the germline V gene, CDR1 is DFQATT and CDR2 is SNEGSKA (reference sequence). Trimming shortened V by 3 bases and J by 1 base, and 13 bases separated the two germline ends. The CDR3 nucleotides are TGCAGTGCTAGTAAGGGCCGTGGGTCCTATAATTCACCCCTCCACTTT. Translating it yields CSASKGRGSYNSPLHF.

The V and J genes are TRBV5-1 and TRBJ2-5; 13 nucleotides match TRBD2. The length of the CDR3 is 17 residues. V was clipped by 3 bases and J by 2 bases; unmatched bases: 7. Per germline, CDR1 SGHRS and CDR2 YFSETQ. The CDR3 coding sequence is TGCGCCAGCAGCTCTTACGCGGGACTAGCGGGGCAAGAGACCCAGTACTTC. Amino acid sequence: CASSSYAGLAGQETQYF.

The chain links TRBV13 to TRBJ2-7; 10 nucleotides match TRBD1. After removal of 6 bases from V and 7 bases from J, the junction contained 9 bases not matched to a gene. Germline CDR1 is PRHDT and CDR2 is FYEKMQ (reference sequence). The CDR3 has 14 residues. The chain's CDR3 is CASSTGTGVEEQYF. DNA of the CDR3: TGTGCCAGCAGTACCGGGACAGGGGTTGAAGAGCAGTACTTC.

The CDR3 nucleotides read TGTGCCAGCAGTGAGCGGGACCTGTACTTC. Translated, it gives CASSERDLYF. V is TRBV6-1 and J is TRBJ2-7, with D possibly matching TRBD2 (6 bases). Germline V CDR1 and CDR2: MNHNS, SASEGT. V shed 3 bases and J shed 12 bases, with 9 bases lying between them. The CDR3 has 10 residues.

The V and J genes are TRBV29-1 and TRBJ1-2; possibly TRBD1 for D (6 bases). The CDR3 runs to 14 residues. Germline CDR1 and CDR2: SQVTM and ANQGSEA. Trimming removed 7 bases at V and 2 bases at J, with 17 bases between. The CDR3 protein is CSGGTSSGNYGYTF. CDR3 bases: TGCAGCGGCGGGACATCCTCGGGGAACTATGGCTACACCTTC.

J is TRBJ2-1 and V is TRBV18, with D perhaps matching TRBD2 (7 bases). The V end lost 2 bases, the J end lost 4 bases, and 12 bases lay between the germline ends. The CDR3 extends over 15 amino acids. Germline values: CDR1 KGHSH, CDR2 LQKENI. The CDR3 DNA sequence: TGTGCCAGCTCACCAGGTCGGGGGGCGTACAATGAGCAGTTCTTC. Amino acids: CASSPGRGAYNEQFF.

V gene TRBV6-1 combines with J gene TRBJ2-7, with 7 bases fitting TRBD2. There are 15 residues in the CDR3. Germline lookup yields CDR1 MNHNS and CDR2 SASEGT. V shed 0 bases and J 0 bases; nucleotides not matched to a gene: 2. In nucleotides, the CDR3 is TGTGCCAGCAGTGAAGCGGGGGGGAGCTCCTACGAGCAGTACTTC. Its protein is CASSEAGGSSYEQYF.

The chain links TRBV4-3 to TRBJ2-3; tentatively, D is TRBD2 (5 bases). The ends were cut back, 4 bases at V and 4 bases at J, with 15 bases in the middle. The CDR3 sequence is 15 residues long. In germline, CDR1 is LGHNA, CDR2 YSLEER. In nucleotides, the CDR3 is TGCGCCAGCAGCCCAAACAGACTCGGGGCAGATACGCAGTATTTT. Translating gives CASSPNRLGADTQYF.

The CDR3 bases are TGTGCCAGCAGCTACGGGGGGACAGGGGTCTATGAGCAGTTCTTC. It yields the protein CASSYGGTGVYEQFF. This rearrangement joins TRBV7-6 to TRBJ2-1; 10 nucleotides align to TRBD1. This CDR3 spans 15 amino acids. Germline loops: CDR1 SGHVS, CDR2 FNYEAQ. V lost 4 bases and J lost 8; bases outside the gene matches: 8.

The chain combines TRBV28 with TRBJ2-7; TRBD2 matches at 9 bases. This CDR3 contains 14 residues. With 5 bases clipped from V and 4 bases from J, the junction kept 6 bases outside the gene matches. Germline V CDR1 and CDR2: MDHEN, SYDVKM. CDR3 nucleotide sequence: TGTGCCAGCAGTCCTGCGGGAGGGGCATACGAGCAGTACTTC. Its translation is CASSPAGGAYEQYF. The full variable domain, with the rest looked up from reference TRBV28 and TRBJ2-7, is DVKVTQSSRYLVKRTGEKVFLECVQDMDHENMFWYRQDPGLGLRLIYFSYDVKMKEKGDIPEGYSVSREKKERFSLILESASTNQTSMYLCASSPAGGAYEQYFGPGTRLTVT.

The rearrangement uses TRBV5-4 and TRBJ2-5, with 14 bases lining up with TRBD2. Germline V gene sequence: CDR1 SGHNT, CDR2 YYREEE (reference sequence). This CDR3 is 16 amino acids long. Trimming removed 3 bases from V and 2 bases from J; junction bases left unmatched: 3. CDR3 bases: TGTGCCAGCAGCTCACGGACTAGCGGGGGGCAAGAGACCCAGTACTTC. Its protein product is CASSSRTSGGQETQYF.

The sample holds a few counts of this clone. CDR3 residues: CSAIGGTEAFF. CDR3 nucleotides: TGCAGTGCCATCGGGGGCACTGAAGCTTTCTTT. J is TRBJ1-1 and V is TRBV20-1, with D perhaps TRBD1 (5 bases). The germline CDR1 and CDR2 sequences are DFQATT and SNEGSKA (reference sequence). This CDR3 spans 11 amino acids. Trimming shortened V by 6 bases and J by 4 bases, and 9 bases separated the two germline ends.

The chain uses TRBV29-1 and TRBJ1-3, with D tentatively TRBD1 (6 bases). Germline V gene data show CDR1 as SQVTM and CDR2 as ANQGSEA. V lost 7 bases to trimming and J lost 0 bases, with 13 bases between them. This CDR3 comprises 14 residues. CDR3 bases: TGCAGCGCTGAGGCGGACAGCTCTGGAAACACCATATATTTT. It is translated as CSAEADSSGNTIYF.

This rearrangement joins TRBV3-1 (or the pseudogene TRBV3-2) to TRBJ2-3, with 9 bases identical to TRBD1. Looked up from germline, CDR1 is LGHDT and CDR2 is YNNKEL (reference sequence). V lost 3 bases, J lost 4 bases, and 5 bases stayed unmatched. CDR3 length equals 15 residues. For the CDR3, the DNA is TGTGCCAGCAGCCAGGAGGGACAGGGCGCAGATACGCAGTATTTT. Protein: CASSQEGQGADTQYF.

The V gene is TRBV27, the J gene TRBJ1-1; 7 positions agree with TRBD1. Trimming at V came to 6 bases and at J to 1 base, leaving 8 bases not matched to a gene. CDR3 length equals 15 residues. Germline V gene sequence: CDR1 MNHEY, CDR2 SMNVEV (reference sequence). CDR3 sequence (DNA): TGTGCCAGCAGCTCCACTGCAGGGGGGAACACTGAAGCTTTCTTT. Amino acids: CASSSTAGGNTEAFF.

The chain carries TRBV28 and TRBJ2-3; 7 nucleotides align to TRBD1. V was pared by 6 bases and J by 1 base, with 7 bases of the junction left unmatched. This CDR3 spans 15 amino acids. Looked up from germline, CDR1 is MDHEN and CDR2 is SYDVKM. DNA of the CDR3: TGTGCCAGCAGAGGACAGGCGAAGGGCACAGATACGCAGTATTTT. Protein: CASRGQAKGTDTQYF.

The chain links TRBV5-4 to TRBJ1-6, with D possibly TRBD1 on 5 matching bases. Germline V gene data show CDR1 as SGHNT and CDR2 as YYREEE (reference sequence). The CDR3 consists of 14 residues. The ends were cut back, 0 bases at V and 10 bases at J, with 11 bases in the middle. The CDR3: CASSLEQVGSPLHF. In DNA form, the CDR3 reads TGTGCCAGCAGCTTGGAACAGGTGGGATCACCCCTCCACTTT.

As regards this clone: The sample holds other DNA sequences that translate to the same CDR3. This chain links TRBV24-1 with TRBJ2-5; a weak D match, TRBD2 (6 bases). The ends were cut back, 2 bases at V and 2 bases at J, with 8 bases in the middle. CDR3 length: 14 residues. CDR1 and CDR2 from the germline V gene are KGHDR and SFDVKD. The CDR3 sequence: CATSDSGRQETQYF. The DNA of the CDR3 is TGTGCCACCAGTGATTCAGGGAGGCAAGAGACCCAGTACTTC.

The chain recombines TRBV7-9 with TRBJ1-1, with D possibly TRBD1 on 6 matching bases. V was trimmed by 5 bases and J by 0 bases, leaving 13 bases between them. This CDR3 spans 15 amino acids. Germline V gene lookup returns CDR1 SEHNR and CDR2 FQNEAQ (reference sequence). The CDR3 nucleotides read TGTGCCAGCAGCCCAGGACAGTATTTGAACACTGAAGCTTTCTTT. Translation: CASSPGQYLNTEAFF. Full variable domain (remainder filled in from reference TRBV7-9 and TRBJ1-1): DTGVSQNPRHKITKRGQNVTFRCDPISEHNRLYWYRQTLGQGPEFLTYFQNEAQLEKSRLLSDRFSAERPKGSFSTLEIQRTEQGDSAMYLCASSPGQYLNTEAFFGQGTRLTVV.

The gene calls are TRBV5-1 and TRBJ2-3; no clear D gene. The CDR3 contains 12 residues. Germline lookup yields CDR1 SGHRS and CDR2 YFSETQ. V lost 3 bases and J 6 bases, leaving 8 bases between the germline ends. This CDR3 reads CASSSPSDTQYF. Written as DNA, the CDR3 is TGCGCCAGCAGCTCACCATCGGATACGCAGTATTTT.

The rearrangement uses TRBV19 and TRBJ2-7; the D gene could be TRBD1 or TRBD2 (5 bases each). CDR3 size: 14 residues. Germline loops: CDR1 LNHDA, CDR2 SQIVND (reference sequence). With 4 bases removed from V and 2 bases from J, the gap between germline ends came to 12 bases. The CDR3 DNA reads TGTGCCAGTAGTACATGGGGGACCCCCTACGAGCAGTACTTC. It encodes CASSTWGTPYEQYF.

This chain connects TRBV3-1 (or the pseudogene TRBV3-2) to TRBJ2-7; D call uncertain. The germline gives CDR1 LGHDT, CDR2 YNNKEL (reference sequence). The CDR3 extends over 13 amino acids. Trimming took 1 base from V and 3 from J, leaving 7 bases between them. The CDR3 nucleotides are TGTGCCAGCAGCCAAGCCCCGCGCTACGAGCAGTACTTC. Protein sequence: CASSQAPRYEQYF.

This chain joins TRBV6-2 or TRBV6-3 and TRBJ1-2; D unclear. Germline V CDR1 and CDR2: MNHEY, SVGEGT. CDR3 length: 14 amino acids. V was clipped by 3 bases and J by 4 bases, with 12 bases between them. The CDR3 nucleotides read TGTGCCAGCAGTTATTCGGACGTATTCTATGGCTACACCTTC. Protein: CASSYSDVFYGYTF.

This clone was seen a handful of times. The rearrangement links TRBV28 to TRBJ1-5; D uncertain. CDR1 MDHEN and CDR2 SYDVKM come from the germline V gene. The germline V and J ends were trimmed by 3 bases and 6 bases, with 6 bases remaining between them. The CDR3 is 12 amino acids. CDR3 residues: CASSFSGQPQHF. The CDR3 DNA sequence: TGTGCCAGCAGTTTTTCGGGTCAGCCCCAGCATTTT.